This TCR beta chain stems from a study of T cells in Graves' hyperthyroidism and ophthalmopathy. Study-level findings and limits: Blood samples included most of the expanded thyroid clonotypes exceeding 0.001.

Absent ophthalmopathy progression within 18 months defined stable Graves' hyperthyroidism. Patients with uncontrolled infections, other autoimmune diseases, pregnancy or lactation were excluded. A remark on this clonotype: Its antigen is as yet unknown.

CDR3 size: 16 residues. CDR1 SEHNR and CDR2 FQNEAQ come from the germline V gene (reference sequence). Trimming removed 1 base from V and 4 bases from J, with 16 bases in between. The investigators amplified TCR beta CDR3 regions from RNA transcripts. The HTBI primer set was used in a first-round RT-PCR of the TCR CDR3. A single record per CDR3 protein comes from TCRdb applying MiXCR to the multiplex PCR reads. The sample records roughly 840,000 distinct CDR3 sequences, about two fifths being singletons. This rearrangement joins TRBV7-9 to TRBJ1-2, with D tentatively TRBD1 (5 bases). Source material: blood. This receptor was identified in a man aged 18-30 years with Graves' hyperthyroidism. The CDR3 reads CASSLDAGTAVYGYTF. CDR3 coding DNA: TGTGCCAGCAGCTTAGACGCCGGGACGGCGGTCTATGGCTACACCTTC.